One sample yielded the 22 T cell receptor beta chains listed below, sequenced in a study of T cell repertoires in cytomegalovirus infection. Using its own MiXCR run on the reads, TCRdb lists one record per CDR3 protein. The table lists around 900,000 distinct CDR3 sequences, 25% to 40% of them singletons, with around 15% in the top ten. No cognate antigen is known for these TCRs. This sample comprised cultured CD8+ T cells from PBMCs, obtained from culture after CMV antigen stimulation. These receptors were collected from a human donor in good health (CMV status not recorded). Some clones in this sample may be carry-over from other donors' samples.

The chain is built from TRBV12-3 or TRBV12-4 and TRBJ1-4, with a tentative D call TRBD1 (5 bases). V lost 6 bases and J lost 6, with 14 bases in between. CDR3 size: 14 residues. The CDR3: CASSQRGRDEKLFF. The DNA for the CDR3 is TGTGCCAGCAGCCAGAGGGGTCGGGATGAAAAACTGTTTTTT.

V usage is TRBV12-3 or TRBV12-4 and J usage is TRBJ2-1, with D maybe TRBD1 (5 bases). Trimming took off 4 bases at V and 9 bases at J, with 10 bases between the two ends. The CDR3 sequence is 12 residues long. The CDR3 protein is CASSYQGIEQFF. The DNA for the CDR3 is TGTGCCAGCAGTTACCAGGGCATTGAGCAGTTCTTC.

The chain links TRBV7-6 to TRBJ2-5; D might be TRBD1 (5 bases). The CDR3 runs 13 residues. Germline loops: CDR1 SGHVS, CDR2 FNYEAQ. Trimming stripped 7 bases from V and 2 bases from J, with 11 bases between. The CDR3 DNA reads as TGTGCCAGCAACTGGCGACAGCAAGAGACCCAGTACTTC. This sequence encodes CASNWRQQETQYF.

V is TRBV7-6 and J is TRBJ2-1, with 12 bases lining up with TRBD1. CDR1 is SGHVS, CDR2 FNYEAQ, per germline. V shed 5 bases, J shed 6 bases, and the junction held 11 bases outside the gene matches. This CDR3 is 17 amino acids long. Here the CDR3 reads CASSTGGGQGAPNEQFF. CDR3 nucleotides: TGTGCCAGCAGCACAGGAGGGGGACAGGGGGCCCCCAATGAGCAGTTCTTC. The entire variable domain, with the rest obtained from reference TRBV7-6 and TRBJ2-1, is as follows: GAGVSQSPRYKVTKRGQDVALRCDPISGHVSLYWYRQALGQGPEFLTYFNYEAQQDKSGLPNDRFSAERPEGSISTLTIQRTEQRDSAMYRCASSTGGGQGAPNEQFFGPGTRLTVL.

The rearrangement joins TRBV7-9 to TRBJ2-1; 9 bases match TRBD2. This CDR3 has 16 residues. With 5 bases clipped from V and 5 bases from J, the junction kept 10 bases outside the gene matches. Germline values: CDR1 SEHNR, CDR2 FQNEAQ (reference sequence). CDR3: CASSVSGTSIDNEQFF. DNA of the CDR3: TGTGCCAGCAGCGTCTCCGGGACTAGCATAGACAATGAGCAGTTCTTC.

The chain is built from TRBV4-1 and TRBJ2-2; weak D call: TRBD2 (6 bases). Germline CDR1 reads MGHRA; CDR2 reads YSYEKL. The CDR3 totals 17 residues. With 1 base removed from V and 4 bases from J, the gap between germline ends came to 16 bases. The CDR3 loop reads CASSQGPFRGGTGELFF. The CDR3 bases are TGCGCCAGCAGCCAAGGTCCCTTCCGGGGAGGCACCGGGGAGCTGTTTTTT.

The chain recombines TRBV12-3 or TRBV12-4 with TRBJ2-3, with TRBD1 matching 8 bases. The length of the CDR3 is 14 residues. V shed 7 bases, J shed 5 bases, and the junction held 8 bases outside the gene matches. CDR3 DNA sequence: TGTGCCAGCACCCAGCAGGGGGCAGGAGATACGCAGTATTTT. It is translated as CASTQQGAGDTQYF.

This clonotype turned up a few times. V gene TRBV28 combines with J gene TRBJ1-2; D gene uncertain. Germline V lookup: CDR1 MDHEN, CDR2 SYDVKM. With 2 bases removed from V and 8 bases from J, the gap between germline ends came to 9 bases. CDR3 length: 12 residues. The CDR3 is CASSLLGGGYTF. DNA of the CDR3: TGTGCCAGCAGTTTACTCGGTGGCGGCTACACCTTC.

This clonotype was detected a few times. The gene calls are TRBV7-9 and TRBJ2-5, with unresolved D. CDR1 is SEHNR and CDR2 is FQNEAQ in the germline V gene (reference sequence). Trimming removed 4 bases at V and 2 bases at J, with 14 bases between. CDR3 size: 15 residues. The CDR3 spells CASSSPSYPQETQYF. The CDR3 bases are TGTGCCAGCAGCTCTCCATCATATCCTCAAGAGACCCAGTACTTC. The entire variable domain, with the rest obtained from reference TRBV7-9 and TRBJ2-5, is as follows: DTGVSQNPRHKITKRGQNVTFRCDPISEHNRLYWYRQTLGQGPEFLTYFQNEAQLEKSRLLSDRFSAERPKGSFSTLEIQRTEQGDSAMYLCASSSPSYPQETQYFGPGTRLLVL.

This clonotype was observed many times. The rearrangement joins TRBV7-9 to TRBJ2-7; D is uncertain. The CDR3 runs 15 residues. Trimming shortened V by 2 bases and J by 7 bases, and 18 bases separated the two germline ends. The germline V gene has CDR1 SEHNR and CDR2 FQNEAQ (reference sequence). The CDR3 coding sequence is TGTGCCAGCAGCTTACTGGACCTAAACCGCAGGGAGCAGTACTTC. Protein product: CASSLLDLNRREQYF.

This clonotype was detected many times. This chain links TRBV28 with TRBJ2-7, with D hard to call. This CDR3 is 14 amino acids long. The ends were cut back, 7 bases at V and 5 bases at J, with 18 bases in the middle. CDR1 is MDHEN, CDR2 SYDVKM, per germline. This CDR3 is CASISPLFPHEQYV. The CDR3 coding sequence is TGTGCCAGCATCTCGCCCCTATTCCCCCACGAGCAGTACGTC.

This clonotype was recorded at least ten times. The chain employs TRBV7-2 and TRBJ2-7, with D possibly being TRBD2 (5 bases). The germline CDR1 and CDR2 sequences are SGHTA and FQGNSA. V was clipped by 2 bases and J by 3 bases, with 14 bases between them. This CDR3 is 15 amino acids long. CDR3 nucleotide sequence: TGTGCCAGCAGCTTAACTGGACTTGGATTCTACGAGCAGTACGTC. Translated, it gives CASSLTGLGFYEQYV.

The chain is built from TRBV9 and TRBJ2-3; D is perhaps TRBD1 or TRBD2 (7 bases each). V lost 4 bases and J 4 bases, leaving 31 bases between the germline ends. The CDR3 length is 20 residues. CDR1 and CDR2 (germline): SGDLS, YYNGEE. The CDR3 region has the DNA TGTGCCAGCAGCACGTCGAGATCTAGGGGGCCGGAGGGAGGGCCAGATACGCAGTATTTT. Translation gives CASSTSRSRGPEGGPDTQYF.

This clonotype was picked up many times. The chain recombines TRBV12-3 or TRBV12-4 with TRBJ2-2; no clear D. The CDR3 covers 13 residues. Trimming stripped 4 bases from V and 7 bases from J, with 10 bases between. The CDR3 reads CASSSSTGGELFF. CDR3 bases: TGTGCCAGCAGTTCGTCAACTGGCGGGGAGCTGTTTTTT.

This clonotype has only a few counts. The rearrangement uses TRBV7-8 and TRBJ2-7, with D unresolved. Germline values: CDR1 SGHVS, CDR2 FQNEAQ. This CDR3 comprises 13 residues. With 5 bases removed from V and 1 base from J, the gap between germline ends came to 9 bases. The CDR3 sequence is CASSPEKSYEQYF. The CDR3 bases are TGTGCCAGCAGCCCGGAAAAGTCCTACGAGCAGTACTTC.

The chain has TRBV14 and TRBJ1-2, with 7 bases that match TRBD1. CDR3 length: 17 residues. V lost 3 bases and J lost 0; bases outside the gene matches: 10. Germline CDR1 reads SGHDN; CDR2 reads FVKESK. The CDR3, as DNA: TGTGCCAGCAGCCATGGCCGGGGGACAGCTGCTAACTATGGCTACACCTTC. Translating it yields CASSHGRGTAANYGYTF. The whole variable domain, filled in from reference TRBV14 and TRBJ1-2, reads EAGVTQFPSHSVIEKGQTVTLRCDPISGHDNLYWYRRVMGKEIKFLLHFVKESKQDESGMPNNRFLAERTGGTYSTLKVQPAELEDSGVYFCASSHGRGTAANYGYTFGSGTRLTVV.

The rearrangement links TRBV11-2 to TRBJ2-3; unclear D gene. V gave up 3 bases and J gave up 2 bases, with 12 bases separating them. Germline lookup yields CDR1 SGHAT and CDR2 FQNNGV. The CDR3 loop spans 15 amino acids. The CDR3 DNA reads as TGTGCCAGCAGCTTTACAGAGTCGCCCACAGATACGCAGTATTTT. Protein sequence: CASSFTESPTDTQYF.

The rearrangement uses TRBV29-1 and TRBJ2-3; possible D gene TRBD1, 7 bases. This CDR3 spans 18 amino acids. Trimming removed 1 base at V and 6 bases at J, with 26 bases between. CDR1 is SQVTM, CDR2 ANQGSEA, per germline. CDR3 sequence reads: CSVEGEVNSRGAADTQYF. The CDR3, as DNA: TGCAGCGTTGAAGGGGAGGTTAATAGCAGGGGGGCCGCGGATACGCAGTATTTT.

The chain carries TRBV29-1 and TRBJ1-1, with D maybe TRBD1 (6 bases). V lost 1 base and J 1 base, leaving 19 bases between the germline ends. CDR3 size: 17 residues. The germline CDR1 and CDR2 sequences are SQVTM and ANQGSEA. CDR3 protein: CSVEARGTLAPNTEAFF. The CDR3 nucleotides are TGCAGCGTTGAAGCAAGGGGGACACTTGCCCCGAACACTGAAGCTTTCTTT.

This sequence joins TRBV9 and TRBJ2-1; D call uncertain. The ends were cut back, 0 bases at V and 7 bases at J, with 11 bases in the middle. The CDR3 spans 14 residues. The germline gives CDR1 SGDLS, CDR2 YYNGEE. The CDR3 spells CASSVDGFGNEQFF. CDR3 DNA sequence: TGTGCCAGCAGCGTAGATGGTTTCGGAAATGAGCAGTTCTTC.

This clonotype was detected a few times. The chain is built from TRBV7-2 and TRBJ1-2; 9 positions match TRBD1. Trimming cost V 5 bases and J 8 bases; bases outside gene matches: 6. Germline V CDR1 and CDR2: SGHTA, FQGNSA. This CDR3 comprises 13 residues. CDR3 in DNA: TGTGCCAGCAGCACTTGGACAGGGGACGGCTACACCTTC. It encodes CASSTWTGDGYTF.

This clonotype was detected a few times. The CDR3 DNA is TGTGCCAGCAGTTTATCGATCTCAGTGTCTATCACAGATACGCAGTATTTT. Its translation is CASSLSISVSITDTQYF. This rearrangement joins TRBV27 to TRBJ2-3, with D unclear. V shed 0 bases and J shed 2 bases, with 15 bases lying between them. From germline, CDR1 is MNHEY and CDR2 SMNVEV (reference sequence). The CDR3 has 17 residues.